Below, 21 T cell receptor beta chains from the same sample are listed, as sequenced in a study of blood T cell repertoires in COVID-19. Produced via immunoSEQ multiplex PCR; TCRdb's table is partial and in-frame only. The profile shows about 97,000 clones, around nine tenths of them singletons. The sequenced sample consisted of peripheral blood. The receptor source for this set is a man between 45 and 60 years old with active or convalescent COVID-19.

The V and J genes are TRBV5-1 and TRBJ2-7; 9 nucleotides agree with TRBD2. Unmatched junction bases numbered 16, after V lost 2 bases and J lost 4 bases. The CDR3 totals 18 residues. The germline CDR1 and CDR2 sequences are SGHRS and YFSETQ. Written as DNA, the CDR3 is TGCGCCAGCAGCTTAGGAGTAGCGGGGGCCTCGCCGGTTTACGAGCAGTACTTC. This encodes CASSLGVAGASPVYEQYF. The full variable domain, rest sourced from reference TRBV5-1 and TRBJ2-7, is KAGVTQTPRYLIKTRGQQVTLSCSPISGHRSVSWYQQTPGQGLQFLFEYFSETQRNKGNFPGRFSGRQFSNSRSEMNVSTLELGDSALYLCASSLGVAGASPVYEQYFGPGTRLTVT.

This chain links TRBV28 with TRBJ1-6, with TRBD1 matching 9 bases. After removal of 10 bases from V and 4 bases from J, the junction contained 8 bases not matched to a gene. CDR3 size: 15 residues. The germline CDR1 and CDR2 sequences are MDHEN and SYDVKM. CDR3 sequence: CATVRDRVYNSPLHF. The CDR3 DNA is TGTGCCACGGTGCGGGACAGGGTGTATAATTCACCCCTCCACTTT.

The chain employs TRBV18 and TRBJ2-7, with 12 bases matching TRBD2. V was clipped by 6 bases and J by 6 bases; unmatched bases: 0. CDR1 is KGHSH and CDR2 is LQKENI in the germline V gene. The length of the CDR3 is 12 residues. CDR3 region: CASSTSGGEQYF. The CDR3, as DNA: TGTGCCAGCTCGACTAGCGGGGGCGAGCAGTACTTC.

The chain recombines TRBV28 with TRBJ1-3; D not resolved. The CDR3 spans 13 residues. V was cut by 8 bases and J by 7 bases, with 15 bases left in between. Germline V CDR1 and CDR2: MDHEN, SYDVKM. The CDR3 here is CASVPPLPNTIYF. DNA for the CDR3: TGTGCCAGCGTCCCTCCCCTACCGAACACCATATATTTT.

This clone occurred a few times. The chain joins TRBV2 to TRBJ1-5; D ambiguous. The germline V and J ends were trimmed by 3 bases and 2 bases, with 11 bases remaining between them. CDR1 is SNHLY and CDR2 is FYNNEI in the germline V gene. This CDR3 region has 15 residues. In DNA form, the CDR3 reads TGTGCCAGCAGTGAGGTCTTGGGCGGCAATCAGCCCCAGCATTTT. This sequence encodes CASSEVLGGNQPQHF.

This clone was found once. The DNA for the CDR3 is TGTGCCAGCAGTTTATCCACAGGGGGCTGGACTGAAGCTTTCTTT. Its protein product is CASSLSTGGWTEAFF. The chain couples TRBV28 to TRBJ1-1; 9 bases agree with TRBD1. CDR3 size: 15 residues. Germline assignment: CDR1 MDHEN and CDR2 SYDVKM. After removal of 1 base from V and 5 bases from J, the junction contained 5 bases not matched to a gene.

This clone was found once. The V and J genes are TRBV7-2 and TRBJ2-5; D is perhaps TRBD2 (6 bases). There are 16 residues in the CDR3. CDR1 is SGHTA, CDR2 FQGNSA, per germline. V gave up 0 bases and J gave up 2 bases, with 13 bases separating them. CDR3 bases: TGTGCCAGCAGCTTAGCGGCGGGGCGGGGACAAGAGACCCAGTACTTC. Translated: CASSLAAGRGQETQYF.

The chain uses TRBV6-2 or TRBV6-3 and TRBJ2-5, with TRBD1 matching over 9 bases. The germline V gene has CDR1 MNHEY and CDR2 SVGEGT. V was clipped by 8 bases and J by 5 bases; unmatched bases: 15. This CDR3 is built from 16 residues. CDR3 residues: CASRRTTGGLRETQYF. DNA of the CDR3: TGTGCCAGCCGCCGAACAACAGGGGGCTTAAGGGAGACCCAGTACTTC.

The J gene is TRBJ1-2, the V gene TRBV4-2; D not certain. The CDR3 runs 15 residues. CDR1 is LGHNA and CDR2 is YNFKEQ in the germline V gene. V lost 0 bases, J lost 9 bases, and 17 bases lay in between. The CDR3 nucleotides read TGTGCCAGCAGCCAAGATCTCTCAGGTGCTAATAGCTACACCTTC. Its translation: CASSQDLSGANSYTF.

The CDR3 reads CASSPNSGANVLTF. The CDR3 DNA reads as TGCGCCAGCAGCCCAAACTCTGGGGCCAACGTCCTGACTTTC. V gene TRBV5-1 combines with J gene TRBJ2-6, with D unresolved. Trimming left V 4 bases short and J 0 bases short, with 5 bases between. CDR3 length equals 14 residues. From germline, CDR1 is SGHRS and CDR2 YFSETQ.

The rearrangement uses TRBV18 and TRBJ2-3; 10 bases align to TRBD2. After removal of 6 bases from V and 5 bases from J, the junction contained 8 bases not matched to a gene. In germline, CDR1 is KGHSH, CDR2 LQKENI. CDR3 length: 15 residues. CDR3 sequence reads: CASSPSGGAGDTQYF. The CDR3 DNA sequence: TGTGCCAGCTCCCCGAGCGGGGGGGCCGGAGATACGCAGTATTTT.

The CDR3 loop is CASRGQLTNTEAFF. CDR3 DNA: TGTGCCAGCAGGGGACAGCTCACGAACACTGAAGCTTTCTTT. The chain has TRBV2 and TRBJ1-1; 7 nucleotides line up with TRBD1. The CDR3 has 14 amino acids. V lost 6 bases and J lost 1; bases outside the gene matches: 5. The germline gives CDR1 SNHLY, CDR2 FYNNEI.

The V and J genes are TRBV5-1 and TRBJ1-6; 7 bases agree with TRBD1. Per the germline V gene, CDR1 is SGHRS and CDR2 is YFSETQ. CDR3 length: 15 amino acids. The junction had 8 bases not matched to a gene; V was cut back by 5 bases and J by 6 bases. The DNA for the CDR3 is TGCGCCAGCAGTGGAGAGGGACAGCTTAATTCACCCCTCCACTTT. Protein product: CASSGEGQLNSPLHF.

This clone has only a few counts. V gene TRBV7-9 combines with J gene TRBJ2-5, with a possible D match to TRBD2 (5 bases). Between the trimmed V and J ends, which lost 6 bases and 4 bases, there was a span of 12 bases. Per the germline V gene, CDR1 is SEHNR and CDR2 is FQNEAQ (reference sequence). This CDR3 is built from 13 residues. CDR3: CASREEGGETQYF. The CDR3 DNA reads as TGTGCCAGCAGAGAGGAAGGAGGAGAGACCCAGTACTTC. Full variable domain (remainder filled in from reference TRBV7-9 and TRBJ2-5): DTGVSQNPRHKITKRGQNVTFRCDPISEHNRLYWYRQTLGQGPEFLTYFQNEAQLEKSRLLSDRFSAERPKGSFSTLEIQRTEQGDSAMYLCASREEGGETQYFGPGTRLLVL.

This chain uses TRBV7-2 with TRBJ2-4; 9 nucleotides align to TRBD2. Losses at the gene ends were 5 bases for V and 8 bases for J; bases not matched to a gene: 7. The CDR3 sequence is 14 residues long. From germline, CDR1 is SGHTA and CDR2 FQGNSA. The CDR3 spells CASSRGLAGDIQYF. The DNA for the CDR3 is TGTGCCAGCAGCAGGGGACTAGCCGGCGACATTCAGTACTTC.

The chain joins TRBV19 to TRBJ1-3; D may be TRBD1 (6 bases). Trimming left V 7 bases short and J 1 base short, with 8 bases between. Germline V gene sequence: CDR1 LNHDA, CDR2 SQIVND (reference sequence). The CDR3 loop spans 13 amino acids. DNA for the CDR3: TGTGCCAGTAAAGGGACATCTGGAAACACCATATATTTT. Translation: CASKGTSGNTIYF.

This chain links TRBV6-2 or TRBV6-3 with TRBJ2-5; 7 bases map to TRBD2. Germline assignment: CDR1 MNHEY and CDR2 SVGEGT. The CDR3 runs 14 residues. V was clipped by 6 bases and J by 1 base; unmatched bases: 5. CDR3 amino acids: CASSRSGAQETQYF. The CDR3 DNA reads TGTGCCAGCAGCCGAAGCGGGGCCCAAGAGACCCAGTACTTC.

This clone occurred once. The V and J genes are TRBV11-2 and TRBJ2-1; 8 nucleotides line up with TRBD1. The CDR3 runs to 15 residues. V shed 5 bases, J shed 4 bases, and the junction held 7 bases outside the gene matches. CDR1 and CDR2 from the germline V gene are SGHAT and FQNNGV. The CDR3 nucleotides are TGTGCCAGCAGCCCAGGACAGGGATTTTACAATGAGCAGTTCTTC. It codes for CASSPGQGFYNEQFF.

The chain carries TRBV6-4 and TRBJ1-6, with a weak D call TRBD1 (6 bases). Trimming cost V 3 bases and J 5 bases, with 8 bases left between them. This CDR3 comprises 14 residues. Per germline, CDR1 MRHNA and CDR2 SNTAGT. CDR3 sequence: CASSEGQNNSPLHF. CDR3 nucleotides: TGTGCCAGCAGTGAGGGACAAAATAATTCACCCCTCCACTTT.

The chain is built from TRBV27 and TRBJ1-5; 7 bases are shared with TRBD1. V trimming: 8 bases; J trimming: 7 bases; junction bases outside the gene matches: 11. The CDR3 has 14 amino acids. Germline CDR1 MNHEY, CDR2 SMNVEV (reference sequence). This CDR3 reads CASWDSGVGQPQHF. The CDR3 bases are TGTGCCAGCTGGGACAGTGGGGTCGGGCAGCCCCAGCATTTT.

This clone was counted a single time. The CDR3: CATSDPGTGDDGYTF. CDR3 coding DNA: TGTGCCACCAGTGATCCAGGGACAGGAGATGATGGCTACACCTTC. The V gene is TRBV24-1, the J gene TRBJ1-2; 8 nucleotides match TRBD1. This CDR3 has 15 residues. CDR1 KGHDR and CDR2 SFDVKD come from the germline V gene. Trimming took 3 bases from V and 6 from J; bases not matched to a gene: 8.